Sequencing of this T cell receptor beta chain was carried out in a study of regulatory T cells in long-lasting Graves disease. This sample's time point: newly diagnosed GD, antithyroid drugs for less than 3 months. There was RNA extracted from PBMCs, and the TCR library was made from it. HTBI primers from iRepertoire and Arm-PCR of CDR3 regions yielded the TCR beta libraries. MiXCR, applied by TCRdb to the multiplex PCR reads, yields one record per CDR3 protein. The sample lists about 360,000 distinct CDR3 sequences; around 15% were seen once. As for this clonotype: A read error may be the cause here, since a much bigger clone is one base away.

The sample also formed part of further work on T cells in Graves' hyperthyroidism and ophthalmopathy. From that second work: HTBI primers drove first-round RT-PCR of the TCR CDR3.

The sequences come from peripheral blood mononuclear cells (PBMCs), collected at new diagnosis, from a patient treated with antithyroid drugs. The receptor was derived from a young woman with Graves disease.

The CDR3 loop reads CASSQDWGSSYEQYF. The CDR3, as DNA: TGCGCCAGCAGCCAAGATTGGGGGAGCTCCTACGAGCAGTACTTC. The chain carries TRBV4-1 and TRBJ2-7, with D tentatively TRBD1 or TRBD2 (5 bases each). Trimming removed 0 bases at V and 0 bases at J, with 9 bases between. The length of the CDR3 is 15 residues. CDR1 is MGHRA and CDR2 is YSYEKL in the germline V gene.